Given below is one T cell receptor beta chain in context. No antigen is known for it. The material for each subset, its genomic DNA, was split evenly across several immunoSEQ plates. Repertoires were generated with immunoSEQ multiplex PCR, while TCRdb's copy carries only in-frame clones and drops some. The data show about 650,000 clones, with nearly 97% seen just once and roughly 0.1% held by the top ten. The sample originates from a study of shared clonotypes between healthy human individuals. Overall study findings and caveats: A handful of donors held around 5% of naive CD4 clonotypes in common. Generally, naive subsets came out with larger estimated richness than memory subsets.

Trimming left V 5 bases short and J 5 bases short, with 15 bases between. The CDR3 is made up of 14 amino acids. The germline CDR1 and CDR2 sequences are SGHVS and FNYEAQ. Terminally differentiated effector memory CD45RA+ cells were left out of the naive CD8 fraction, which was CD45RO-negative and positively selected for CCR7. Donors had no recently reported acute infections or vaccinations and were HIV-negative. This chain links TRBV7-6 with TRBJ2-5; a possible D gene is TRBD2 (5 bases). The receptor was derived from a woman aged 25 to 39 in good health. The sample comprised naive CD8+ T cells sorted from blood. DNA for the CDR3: TGTGCCAGCAGCACCGGGGATCTAGTCGAGACCCAGTACTTC. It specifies CASSTGDLVETQYF.